This T cell receptor (beta chain) was captured by sequencing in a study of radiation and T cells in renal cell carcinoma. This table comes from immunoSEQ multiplex PCR, and its TCRdb copy is limited to in-frame clones, with some not included. The top ten clones hold about 6% of a sample with around 80,000 clones, around 76% of them seen once. The time point: blood 2 weeks post-SBRT. Treatment meaning: 15 Gy SBRT to primary tumor, nephrectomy 4 weeks later. After SBRT, blood was collected at 2 and 4 weeks, plus baseline. Findings of the study overall: No pretreatment tumor biopsies were available for baseline clonotypes.

Of note for this clone: The antigen is unknown.

The CDR3 is made up of 13 amino acids. V shed 5 bases and J 5 bases; nucleotides not matched to a gene: 6. Germline CDR1 reads MNHEY; CDR2 reads SVGAGI. Sequenced material: blood, taken from a patient whose treatment included radiotherapy and nephrectomy. V gene TRBV6-5 combines with J gene TRBJ2-7; 7 bases fit TRBD1. This sequence was found in a man aged 55-75 years with renal cell carcinoma. CDR3 coding DNA: TGTGCCAGCAGTGATGTAGGGGGCGACGAGCAGTACTTC. Encoded protein: CASSDVGGDEQYF.